This T cell receptor beta chain is drawn from a study of CD8 T cells in Susac syndrome. The authors reverse transcribed roughly 0.5 to 1 ug RNA with random hexamers. An immunoSEQ multiplex PCR amplified TCR beta CDR3 over 54 Vbeta and 13 Jbeta. TCRdb re-analysed the immunoSEQ multiplex PCR reads in MiXCR, keeping a single row per CDR3 protein. In the table there are a few hundred thousand distinct CDR3 sequences, 75% to 90% of which are singletons. Relapsing-remitting disease, either stable or active, was present in the multiple sclerosis controls, who were treatment-naive patients. The receptor comes from a human donor with multiple sclerosis. Sequenced sample: CD8+ T cells from PBMCs.

The CDR3 here is CASSYWRGQNEQYF. The CDR3 coding sequence is TGTGCCAGCAGTTACTGGAGGGGGCAGAACGAGCAGTACTTC. V and J are TRBV6-2 or TRBV6-3 and TRBJ2-7, with a weak D call TRBD1 (7 bases). This CDR3 is built from 14 residues. Germline values: CDR1 MNHEY, CDR2 SVGEGT. V was cut by 1 base and J by 5 bases, with 12 bases left in between.